This TCR beta chain was identified in a study of OX40 agonist ivuxolimab in advanced cancers. Study at large: Ivuxolimab is an agonistic anti-OX40 (CD134) antibody, and patients were treated with it.

The protocol was immunoSEQ multiplex PCR, while the TCRdb copy is restricted to in-frame clones and leaves out a portion. The data show around 50,000 clones, 70% to 90% seen once. Deletions cut 3 bases from V and 9 bases from J, with 9 bases between. Germline V gene data show CDR1 as MRHNA and CDR2 as SNTAGT. The CDR3 has 12 residues. The clonotype comes from an adult with an advanced solid tumor such as melanoma, head and neck, liver or kidney cancer. The chain links TRBV6-4 to TRBJ2-1; the D gene is possibly TRBD1 (6 bases). The specimen comprised CD4+ or CD8+ T cells sorted from blood, sampled in a trial of the OX40 agonist ivuxolimab. Here the CDR3 reads CASSDRRGEQFF. CDR3 sequence (DNA): TGTGCCAGCAGTGATCGCAGGGGTGAGCAGTTCTTC.